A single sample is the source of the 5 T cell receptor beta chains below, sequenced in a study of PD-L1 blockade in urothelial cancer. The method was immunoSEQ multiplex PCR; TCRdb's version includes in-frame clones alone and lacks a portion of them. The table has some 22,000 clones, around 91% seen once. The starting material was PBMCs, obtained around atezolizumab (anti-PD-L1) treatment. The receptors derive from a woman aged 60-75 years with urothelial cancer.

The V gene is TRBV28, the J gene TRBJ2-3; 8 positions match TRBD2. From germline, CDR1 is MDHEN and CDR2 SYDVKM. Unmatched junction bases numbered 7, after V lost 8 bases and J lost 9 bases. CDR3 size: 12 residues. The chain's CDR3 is CASCLGLDTQYF. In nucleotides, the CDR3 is TGTGCCAGCTGCCTGGGACTAGACACGCAGTATTTT.

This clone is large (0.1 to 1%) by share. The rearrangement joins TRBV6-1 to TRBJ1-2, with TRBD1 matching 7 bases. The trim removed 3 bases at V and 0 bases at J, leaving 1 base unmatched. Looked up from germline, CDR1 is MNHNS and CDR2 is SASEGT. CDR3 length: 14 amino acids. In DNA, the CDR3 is TGTGCCAGCAGTGAGGGGACAGCTAACTATGGCTACACCTTC. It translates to CASSEGTANYGYTF.

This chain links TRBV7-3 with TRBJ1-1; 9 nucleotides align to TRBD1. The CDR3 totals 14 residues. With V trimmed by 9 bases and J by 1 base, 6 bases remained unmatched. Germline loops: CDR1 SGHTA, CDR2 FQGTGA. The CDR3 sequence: CASTQGAGNTEAFF. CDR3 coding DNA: TGTGCCAGTACACAGGGGGCGGGGAACACTGAAGCTTTCTTT.

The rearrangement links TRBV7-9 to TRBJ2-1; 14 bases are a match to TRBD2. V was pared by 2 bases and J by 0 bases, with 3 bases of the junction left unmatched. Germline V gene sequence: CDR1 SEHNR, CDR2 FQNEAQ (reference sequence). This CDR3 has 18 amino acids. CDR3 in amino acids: CASSLRGTSGSSYNEQFF. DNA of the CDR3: TGTGCCAGCAGCTTAAGGGGGACTAGCGGGAGCTCCTACAATGAGCAGTTCTTC.

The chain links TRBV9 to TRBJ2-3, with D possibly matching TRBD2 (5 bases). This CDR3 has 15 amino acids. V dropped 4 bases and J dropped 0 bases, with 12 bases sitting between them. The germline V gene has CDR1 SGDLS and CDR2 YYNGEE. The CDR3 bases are TGTGCCAGCAGCTCCATGGGCGGGAGCACAGATACGCAGTATTTT. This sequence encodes CASSSMGGSTDTQYF.